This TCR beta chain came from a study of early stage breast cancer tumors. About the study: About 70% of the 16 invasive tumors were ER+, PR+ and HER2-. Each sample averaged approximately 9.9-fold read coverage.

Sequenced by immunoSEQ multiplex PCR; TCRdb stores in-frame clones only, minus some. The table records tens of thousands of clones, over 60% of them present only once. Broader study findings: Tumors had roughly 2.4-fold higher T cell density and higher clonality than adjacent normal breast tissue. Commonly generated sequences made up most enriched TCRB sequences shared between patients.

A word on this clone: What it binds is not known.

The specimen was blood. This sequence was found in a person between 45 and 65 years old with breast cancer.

This CDR3 reads CASTLSGDSNQPQHF. In DNA form, the CDR3 reads TGTGCCAGCACCCTCTCCGGGGATAGCAATCAGCCCCAGCATTTT. The V and J genes are TRBV6-5 and TRBJ1-5; D unresolved. The V and J ends lost 7 bases and 0 bases respectively, with 13 bases between them. CDR1 and CDR2 (germline): MNHEY, SVGAGI. The length of the CDR3 is 15 residues.